Below are 15 T cell receptor beta chains sequenced from a single sample in a study of vaccination effects on CD4 cells after COVID-19. These receptors have no known antigen. Viral peptide pool expansion of antigen-specific CD4+ T cells preceded sequencing in the ViraFEST assay. Isolation of CD4+ T cells took place after ten to eleven days of culture. Each participant received a vaccine that was either BNT162b2 or mRNA-1273, given as two doses. Profiling relied on immunoSEQ multiplex PCR, and the TCRdb table lists in-frame clones only, not all of them. The sample records just under 30,000 clones, 60% to 75% being singletons. Source: CD4+ T cells from PBMCs cultured with HCoV-OC43 spike peptides, taken after COVID-19 vaccination. Subset defined: HCoV-OC43 spike overlapping peptide pool stimulation. Every receptor here comes from a human donor who received a COVID-19 vaccine.

This clone was detected once. V is TRBV18 and J is TRBJ2-7; the D gene is possibly TRBD1 (6 bases). This CDR3 spans 14 amino acids. The V gene lost 3 bases and the J gene lost 5 bases, with 14 bases spanning the gap. Germline CDR1 reads KGHSH; CDR2 reads LQKENI. CDR3 amino acids: CASSPPGQPNEQYF. The CDR3 bases are TGTGCCAGCTCACCCCCGGGACAACCCAACGAGCAGTACTTC.

The chain uses TRBV2 and TRBJ1-6; 7 nucleotides match TRBD1. Germline V gene lookup returns CDR1 SNHLY and CDR2 FYNNEI. This CDR3 is 14 amino acids long. V lost 6 bases to trimming and J lost 5 bases; unmatched junction nucleotides: 4. DNA for the CDR3: TGTGCCAGCAGGAAGACAGGGAATAATTCACCCCTCCACTTT. This gives the protein CASRKTGNNSPLHF.

The J gene is TRBJ2-5, the V gene TRBV29-1; D is unclear. This CDR3 contains 11 residues. Germline lookup yields CDR1 SQVTM and CDR2 ANQGSEA. Trimming removed 2 bases at V and 5 bases at J, with 6 bases between. The CDR3 DNA sequence: TGCAGCGTTGAAAAGTTTGAGACCCAGTACTTC. Translation gives CSVEKFETQYF.

The V gene is TRBV6-2 or TRBV6-3, the J gene TRBJ2-1, with 10 bases matching TRBD2. The V and J ends lost 5 bases and 9 bases, in that order; junction bases with no gene match: 13. This CDR3 spans 16 amino acids. Looked up from germline, CDR1 is MNHEY and CDR2 is SVGEGT. CDR3 residues: CASSVTAGGGSGEQFF. The CDR3 DNA follows: TGTGCCAGCAGTGTAACAGCGGGAGGGGGGAGCGGTGAGCAGTTCTTC.

The chain carries TRBV18 and TRBJ2-5; weak D call: TRBD2 (6 bases). There are 14 residues in the CDR3. From germline, CDR1 is KGHSH and CDR2 LQKENI. V was clipped by 6 bases and J by 1 base, with 12 bases between them. The CDR3 loop reads CASSLAETQETQYF. Here the CDR3 DNA reads TGTGCCAGCTCCTTAGCGGAGACCCAAGAGACCCAGTACTTC. Together with reference TRBV18 and TRBJ2-5, the CDR3 gives the full variable domain: NAGVMQNPRHLVRRRGQEARLRCSPMKGHSHVYWYRQLPEEGLKFMVYLQKENIIDESGMPKERFSAEFPKEGPSILRIQQVVRGDSAAYFCASSLAETQETQYFGPGTRLLVL.

The chain joins TRBV2 to TRBJ2-5; 9 nucleotides align to TRBD2. The J segment lost 0 bases and the V segment lost 3 bases, leaving 8 bases of the junction unmatched. Germline V gene lookup returns CDR1 SNHLY and CDR2 FYNNEI. The CDR3 is made up of 17 amino acids. The CDR3 sequence is CASSDVWAGGYQETQYF. In DNA form, the CDR3 reads TGTGCCAGCAGTGACGTGTGGGCGGGGGGGTACCAAGAGACCCAGTACTTC.

The chain uses TRBV5-8 and TRBJ1-5; no clear D gene. The V end lost 4 bases, the J end lost 11 bases, and 7 bases lay between the germline ends. CDR3 length: 10 amino acids. In germline, CDR1 is SGHTS, CDR2 YDEGEE. CDR3: CASSPSTQHF. In DNA, the CDR3 is TGTGCCAGCAGCCCGAGTACCCAGCATTTT.

The chain links TRBV2 to TRBJ1-3; D is possibly TRBD1 (5 bases). The V gene's germline CDR1 is SNHLY and CDR2 FYNNEI. V lost 6 bases and J lost 0, with 21 bases in between. CDR3 length equals 18 residues. DNA of the CDR3: TGTGCCAGCAGGGCCGGGGCCCATTTGGGGTCCTCTGGAAACACCATATATTTT. It specifies CASRAGAHLGSSGNTIYF. Drawing the rest from reference TRBV2 and TRBJ1-3, the complete variable domain is EPEVTQTPSHQVTQMGQEVILRCVPISNHLYFYWYRQILGQKVEFLVSFYNNEISEKSEIFDDQFSVERPDGSNFTLKIRSTKLEDSAMYFCASRAGAHLGSSGNTIYFGEGSWLTVV.

The chain carries TRBV10-3 and TRBJ2-5; TRBD1 aligns across 7 bases. Per the germline V gene, CDR1 is ENHRY and CDR2 is SYGVKD. The junction had 15 bases not matched to a gene; V was cut back by 4 bases and J by 4 bases. The CDR3 runs to 17 residues. Here the CDR3 reads CAISGGPRQGRGETQYF. The CDR3 DNA reads as TGTGCCATCAGTGGGGGGCCTAGACAGGGTCGGGGAGAGACCCAGTACTTC.

V and J are TRBV9 and TRBJ2-3; 10 bases match TRBD1. Trimming removed 2 bases from V and 1 base from J; junction bases left unmatched: 1. The CDR3 consists of 15 residues. Germline V CDR1 and CDR2: SGDLS, YYNGEE. The CDR3 DNA follows: TGTGCCAGCAGCGTGGGGACAGGGGGCACAGATACGCAGTATTTT. This sequence encodes CASSVGTGGTDTQYF. Using reference TRBV9 and TRBJ2-3 for the parts outside the CDR3, the full variable domain is DSGVTQTPKHLITATGQRVTLRCSPRSGDLSVYWYQQSLDQGLQFLIQYYNGEERAKGNILERFSAQQFPDLHSELNLSSLELGDSALYFCASSVGTGGTDTQYFGPGTRLTVL.

This clone has only a few counts. The chain is built from TRBV5-4 and TRBJ2-5, with 7 bases matching TRBD1. Germline V gene lookup returns CDR1 SGHNT and CDR2 YYREEE (reference sequence). V shed 5 bases, J shed 5 bases, and the junction held 3 bases outside the gene matches. This CDR3 is 12 amino acids long. DNA of the CDR3: TGTGCCAGCAGGTCCAGGGGGGAGACCCAGTACTTC. Translation: CASRSRGETQYF.

The chain has TRBV6-1 and TRBJ2-5; TRBD2 might be the D (6 bases). The V and J ends lost 7 bases and 7 bases respectively, with 31 bases between them. Germline-derived CDR1 and CDR2 are MNHNS and SASEGT. The CDR3 totals 18 residues. The chain's CDR3 is CASTDPGGRHPQGGTQYF. Here the CDR3 DNA reads TGTGCCAGCACTGACCCCGGGGGACGGCACCCCCAGGGAGGGACCCAGTACTTC.

V usage is TRBV4-1 and J usage is TRBJ1-2, with 9 bases that match TRBD1. The V segment lost 1 base and the J segment 3 bases; nucleotides outside the gene matches: 21. CDR3 length equals 21 residues. From germline, CDR1 is MGHRA and CDR2 YSYEKL. The CDR3 loop is CASSQGRISTGGLTHDYGYTF. In nucleotides, the CDR3 is TGCGCCAGCAGCCAAGGACGGATTTCGACAGGGGGACTTACACACGACTATGGCTACACCTTC.

The chain joins TRBV5-4 to TRBJ2-1, with TRBD2 matching over 13 bases. Germline lookup yields CDR1 SGHNT and CDR2 YYREEE (reference sequence). V shed 4 bases and J 0 bases; nucleotides not matched to a gene: 10. The CDR3 loop spans 19 amino acids. As DNA, the CDR3 is TGTGCCAGCAGCGTACTAGCGGGAGGGCCACAAAGCTCCTACAATGAGCAGTTCTTC. Translation: CASSVLAGGPQSSYNEQFF. The variable domain in full, completed from reference TRBV5-4 and TRBJ2-1, reads ETGVTQSPTHLIKTRGQQVTLRCSSQSGHNTVSWYQQALGQGPQFIFQYYREEENGRGNFPPRFSGLQFPNYSSELNVNALELDDSALYLCASSVLAGGPQSSYNEQFFGPGTRLTVL.

The V call is TRBV19, the J call TRBJ1-3; D gene unclear. The germline CDR1 and CDR2 sequences are LNHDA and SQIVND (reference sequence). V gave up 3 bases and J gave up 4 bases, with 13 bases separating them. This CDR3 spans 15 amino acids. The CDR3 reads CASSMTTFSGNTIYF. The DNA for the CDR3 is TGTGCCAGTAGTATGACGACATTTTCAGGAAACACCATATATTTT.